The clone carrying this T cell receptor beta chain was seen many times. Antigen specificity is unknown. The time point here: patch test 2, 6 weeks after DPC sensitization. Treatment meaning: therapeutic diphenylcyclopropenone sensitization with weekly scalp DPC. Sample donors consisted of patients with alopecia, aged 18 to 70 years, who were suitable for DPC. The CDR3 covers 13 residues. Trimming pared 4 bases from V and 6 bases from J, leaving 12 bases between. Germline CDR1 is SQVTM and CDR2 is ANQGSEA. The data originate from a study of human T cells and chemical hapten exposure. About the study: All through the approximately 25-week study, the scalp of each patient received diphenylcyclopropenone doses weekly. Alopecia areata, totalis or universalis affected patients, mainly female.

TCRdb called the RACE reads again in MiXCR, with one record for every CDR3 protein. This sample yields more than 70,000 distinct CDR3 sequences, of which 11% are seen a single time; roughly 1.4% belongs to the top ten. Study-level results: Compared to controls, expanded TCRs made significantly more large clusters of similar CDR3s.

The sequence came from a young man with alopecia areata. Some clones in this sample may be carry-over from other donors' samples. The specimen was whole blood, collected in connection with sensitization to the hapten diphenylcyclopropenone (DPC). V is TRBV29-1 and J is TRBJ1-4; TRBD1 is a possible D gene (6 bases). CDR3 loop: CSVGGDKHEKLFF. CDR3 sequence (DNA): TGCAGCGTTGGGGGGGACAAGCATGAAAAACTGTTTTTT. Full variable domain (rest looked up from reference TRBV29-1 and TRBJ1-4): SAVISQKPSRDICQRGTSLTIQCQVDSQVTMMFWYRQQPGQSLTLIATANQGSEATYESGFVIDKFPISRPNLTFSTLTVSNMSPEDSSIYLCSVGGDKHEKLFFGSGTQLSVL.